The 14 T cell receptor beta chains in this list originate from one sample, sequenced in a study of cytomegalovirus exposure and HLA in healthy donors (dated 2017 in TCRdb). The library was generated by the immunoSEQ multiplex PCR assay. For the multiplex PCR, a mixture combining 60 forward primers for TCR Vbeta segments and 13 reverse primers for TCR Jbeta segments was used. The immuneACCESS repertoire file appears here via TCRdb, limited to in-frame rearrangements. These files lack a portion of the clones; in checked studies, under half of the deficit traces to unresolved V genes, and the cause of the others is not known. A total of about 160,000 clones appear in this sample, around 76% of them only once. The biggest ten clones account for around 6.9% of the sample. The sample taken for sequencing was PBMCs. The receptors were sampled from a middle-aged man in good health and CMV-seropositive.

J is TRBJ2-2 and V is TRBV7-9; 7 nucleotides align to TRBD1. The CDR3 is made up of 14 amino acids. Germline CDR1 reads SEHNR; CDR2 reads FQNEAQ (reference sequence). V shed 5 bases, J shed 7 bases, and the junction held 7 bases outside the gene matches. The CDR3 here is CASSAGQAVGELFF. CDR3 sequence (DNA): TGTGCCAGCAGCGCCGGACAGGCGGTCGGGGAGCTGTTTTTT.

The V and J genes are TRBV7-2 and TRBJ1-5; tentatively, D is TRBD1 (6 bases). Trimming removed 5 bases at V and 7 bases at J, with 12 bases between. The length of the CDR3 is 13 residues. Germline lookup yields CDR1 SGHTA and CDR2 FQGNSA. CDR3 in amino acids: CASSTQGSQPQHF. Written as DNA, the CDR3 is TGTGCCAGCAGCACACAGGGCAGCCAGCCCCAGCATTTT.

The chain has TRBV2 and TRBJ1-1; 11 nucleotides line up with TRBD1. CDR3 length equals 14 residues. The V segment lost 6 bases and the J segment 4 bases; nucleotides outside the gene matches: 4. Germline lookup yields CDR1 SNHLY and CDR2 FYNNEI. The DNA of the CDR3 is TGTGCCAGCAGGCGGACAGGGGGCCGCACTGAAGCTTTCTTT. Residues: CASRRTGGRTEAFF.

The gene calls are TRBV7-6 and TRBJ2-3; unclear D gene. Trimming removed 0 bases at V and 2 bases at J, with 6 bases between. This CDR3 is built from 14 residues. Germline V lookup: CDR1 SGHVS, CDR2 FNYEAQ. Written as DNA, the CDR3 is TGTGCCAGCAGCTTAGCTTCCTACACAGATACGCAGTATTTT. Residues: CASSLASYTDTQYF.

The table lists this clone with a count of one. Here the CDR3 DNA reads TGCGCCAGCGGTCGGTCGGGGACAGGGTCGAACACCGGGGAGCTGTTTTTT. It yields the protein CASGRSGTGSNTGELFF. The chain is built from TRBV5-1 and TRBJ2-2; TRBD1 matches at 9 bases. Germline V CDR1 and CDR2: SGHRS, YFSETQ. The CDR3 is 17 residues long. Trimming cost V 7 bases and J 0 bases; bases outside gene matches: 10.

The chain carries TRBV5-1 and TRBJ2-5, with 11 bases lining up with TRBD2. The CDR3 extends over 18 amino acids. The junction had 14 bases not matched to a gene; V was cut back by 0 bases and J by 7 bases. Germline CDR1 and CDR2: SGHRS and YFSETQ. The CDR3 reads CASSLVPSGGNPRGTQYF. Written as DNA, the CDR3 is TGCGCCAGCAGCTTGGTACCTAGCGGGGGGAACCCGAGGGGGACCCAGTACTTC.

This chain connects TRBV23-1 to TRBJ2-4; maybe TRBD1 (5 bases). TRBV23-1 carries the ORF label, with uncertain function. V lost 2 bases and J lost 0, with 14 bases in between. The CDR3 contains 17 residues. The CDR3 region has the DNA TGCGCCAGCAGTCAAAGGGGTGGTCCCCTAGCCAAAAACATTCAGTACTTC. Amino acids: CASSQRGGPLAKNIQYF.

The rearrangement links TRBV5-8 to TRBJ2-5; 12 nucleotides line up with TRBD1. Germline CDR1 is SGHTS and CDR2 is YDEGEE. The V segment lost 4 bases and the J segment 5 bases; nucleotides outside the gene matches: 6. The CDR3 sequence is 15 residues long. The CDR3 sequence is CASSRGQGAGETQYF. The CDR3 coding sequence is TGTGCCAGCAGCAGGGGACAGGGGGCGGGGGAGACCCAGTACTTC.

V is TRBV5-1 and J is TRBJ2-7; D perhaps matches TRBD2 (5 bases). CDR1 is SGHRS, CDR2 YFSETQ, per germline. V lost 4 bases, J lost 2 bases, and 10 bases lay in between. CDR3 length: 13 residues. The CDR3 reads CASSGGVTYEQYF. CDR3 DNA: TGCGCCAGCAGCGGAGGAGTTACCTACGAGCAGTACTTC. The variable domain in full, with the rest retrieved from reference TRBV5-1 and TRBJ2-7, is KAGVTQTPRYLIKTRGQQVTLSCSPISGHRSVSWYQQTPGQGLQFLFEYFSETQRNKGNFPGRFSGRQFSNSRSEMNVSTLELGDSALYLCASSGGVTYEQYFGPGTRLTVT.

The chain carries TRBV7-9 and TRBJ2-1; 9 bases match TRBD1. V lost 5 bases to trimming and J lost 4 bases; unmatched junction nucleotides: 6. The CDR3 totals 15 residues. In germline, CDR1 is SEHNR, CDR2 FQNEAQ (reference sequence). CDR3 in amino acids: CASSARDREYNEQFF. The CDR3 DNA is TGTGCCAGCAGCGCCCGGGACAGGGAATACAATGAGCAGTTCTTC. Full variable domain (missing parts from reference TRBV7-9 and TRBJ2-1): DTGVSQNPRHKITKRGQNVTFRCDPISEHNRLYWYRQTLGQGPEFLTYFQNEAQLEKSRLLSDRFSAERPKGSFSTLEIQRTEQGDSAMYLCASSARDREYNEQFFGPGTRLTVL.

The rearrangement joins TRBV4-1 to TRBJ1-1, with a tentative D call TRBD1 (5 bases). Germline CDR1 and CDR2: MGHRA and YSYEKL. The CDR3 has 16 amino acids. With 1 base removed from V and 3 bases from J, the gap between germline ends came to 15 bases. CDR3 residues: CASSQGTVRGYTEAFF. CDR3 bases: TGCGCCAGCAGCCAAGGGACGGTAAGGGGTTACACTGAAGCTTTCTTT.

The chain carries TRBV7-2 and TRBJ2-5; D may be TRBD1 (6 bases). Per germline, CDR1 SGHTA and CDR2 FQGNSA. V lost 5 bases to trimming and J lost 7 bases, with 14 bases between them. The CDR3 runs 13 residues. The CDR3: CASSVTGPGTQYF. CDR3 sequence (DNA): TGTGCCAGCAGCGTTACAGGGCCAGGGACCCAGTACTTC.

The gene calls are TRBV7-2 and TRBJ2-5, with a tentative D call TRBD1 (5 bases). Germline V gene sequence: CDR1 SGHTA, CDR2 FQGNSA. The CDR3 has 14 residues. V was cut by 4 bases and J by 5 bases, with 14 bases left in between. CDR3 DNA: TGTGCCAGCAGCTCGGGCAGGGTGGGCGAGACCCAGTACTTC. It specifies CASSSGRVGETQYF.

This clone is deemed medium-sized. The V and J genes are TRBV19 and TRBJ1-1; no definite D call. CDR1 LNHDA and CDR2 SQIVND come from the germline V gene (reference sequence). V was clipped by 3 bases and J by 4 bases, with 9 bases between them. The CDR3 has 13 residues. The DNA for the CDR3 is TGTGCCAGTAGTATCGGAGGGCTCACTGAAGCTTTCTTT. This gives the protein CASSIGGLTEAFF.